This passage covers 25 T cell receptor beta chains from one sample sequenced in a study of shared clonotypes between healthy human individuals. Sequencing used immunoSEQ multiplex PCR; TCRdb keeps in-frame clones, though not all of them. The sample lists approximately 1,500,000 clones; 95% to 99% were seen once. Sequencing was carried out using naive CD4+ T cells sorted from blood. Subset reported: CD45RA+ positively selected. These receptors all stem from a man aged 30 to 39 in good health.

The chain recombines TRBV2 with TRBJ2-2, with a weak D call TRBD1 (6 bases). This CDR3 is built from 14 residues. The germline V gene has CDR1 SNHLY and CDR2 FYNNEI. V lost 11 bases and J 5 bases, leaving 18 bases between the germline ends. CDR3 sequence: CAGSRGVRTGELFF. The DNA for the CDR3 is TGTGCCGGGAGCAGGGGAGTCCGGACCGGGGAGCTGTTTTTT. Full variable domain (missing parts from reference TRBV2 and TRBJ2-2): EPEVTQTPSHQVTQMGQEVILRCVPISNHLYFYWYRQILGQKVEFLVSFYNNEISEKSEIFDDQFSVERPDGSNFTLKIRSTKLEDSAMYFCAGSRGVRTGELFFGEGSRLTVL.

In its sample, this clone was seen once. V usage is TRBV7-3 and J usage is TRBJ2-1; no clear D. V was clipped by 4 bases and J by 0 bases, with 10 bases between them. Germline assignment: CDR1 SGHTA and CDR2 FQGTGA. The CDR3 loop spans 15 amino acids. The CDR3 is CASSSGLSSYNEQFF. Here the CDR3 DNA reads TGTGCCAGCAGCTCCGGTCTAAGCTCCTACAATGAGCAGTTCTTC.

This chain joins TRBV9 and TRBJ2-1; D possibly matches TRBD1 or TRBD2 (5 bases each). The CDR3 loop spans 14 amino acids. Germline values: CDR1 SGDLS, CDR2 YYNGEE. Trimming removed 0 bases from V and 14 bases from J, with 18 bases in between. The CDR3 protein is CASSVGERSGPEFF. CDR3 sequence (DNA): TGTGCCAGCAGCGTAGGTGAAAGGTCGGGGCCAGAGTTCTTC.

The chain links TRBV4-1 to TRBJ2-7; D perhaps matches TRBD2 (6 bases). Looked up from germline, CDR1 is MGHRA and CDR2 is YSYEKL. This CDR3 has 16 residues. Trimming pared 0 bases from V and 2 bases from J, leaving 14 bases between. In DNA, the CDR3 is TGCGCCAGCAGCCAAGAAGGGACTCATCGTACCTACGAGCAGTACTTC. It encodes CASSQEGTHRTYEQYF.

Regarding this clone: Other DNA sequences of this sample code for an identical CDR3. The gene calls are TRBV9 and TRBJ1-1, with D perhaps matching TRBD1 (5 bases). CDR1 and CDR2 (germline): SGDLS, YYNGEE. Trimming shortened V by 3 bases and J by 9 bases, and 21 bases separated the two germline ends. The CDR3 spans 15 residues. The CDR3 bases are TGTGCCAGCAGCGCTCATCAGGGCCTCACCGGGAAAGCTTTCTTT. Its protein is CASSAHQGLTGKAFF.

The rearrangement joins TRBV5-4 to TRBJ2-3, with a possible D match to TRBD1 (5 bases). The CDR3 is 12 residues long. Looked up from germline, CDR1 is SGHNT and CDR2 is YYREEE (reference sequence). The V and J ends lost 4 bases and 4 bases respectively, with 7 bases between them. CDR3 protein: CASSPRADTQYF. CDR3 DNA: TGTGCCAGCAGCCCCAGGGCAGATACGCAGTATTTT.

Comment on this clone: Other nucleotide sequences in the sample specify the same CDR3. The gene calls are TRBV5-4 and TRBJ1-3, with no clear D. The CDR3 sequence is 14 residues long. Germline V gene data show CDR1 as SGHNT and CDR2 as YYREEE (reference sequence). V was shortened by 4 bases and J by 0 bases, with 8 bases between the two germline ends. Here the CDR3 reads CASSPTPSGNTIYF. The DNA of the CDR3 is TGTGCCAGCAGCCCCACCCCCTCTGGAAACACCATATATTTT.

The CDR3 loop is CASSLEAGGSADTQYF. The CDR3, as DNA: TGCGCCAGCAGCTTGGAGGCGGGAGGGTCCGCAGATACGCAGTATTTT. The chain employs TRBV5-1 and TRBJ2-3, with TRBD2 identical over 9 bases. Germline V lookup: CDR1 SGHRS, CDR2 YFSETQ. The trim removed 0 bases at V and 4 bases at J, leaving 6 bases unmatched. CDR3 length: 16 residues.

The chain recombines TRBV7-2 with TRBJ2-7; the D gene is possibly TRBD1 (5 bases). The CDR3 consists of 12 residues. Per the germline V gene, CDR1 is SGHTA and CDR2 is FQGNSA. V gave up 5 bases and J gave up 6 bases, with 11 bases separating them. CDR3 amino acids: CASSTDSFEQYF. The CDR3 DNA reads as TGTGCCAGCAGCACCGACAGTTTCGAGCAGTACTTC.

CDR3: CASSTLAGTSYEQYF. The DNA of the CDR3 is TGCGCCAGCAGCACCTTAGCGGGGACTTCCTACGAGCAGTACTTC. This rearrangement joins TRBV5-1 to TRBJ2-7; 8 nucleotides agree with TRBD2. The CDR3 covers 15 residues. Germline values: CDR1 SGHRS, CDR2 YFSETQ. V shed 4 bases and J 1 base; nucleotides not matched to a gene: 7.

V usage is TRBV5-4 and J usage is TRBJ2-7; D is ambiguous. Trimming cost V 4 bases and J 6 bases, with 11 bases left between them. The CDR3 contains 12 residues. From germline, CDR1 is SGHNT and CDR2 YYREEE (reference sequence). CDR3 nucleotide sequence: TGTGCCAGCAGCACCCCAAATACCGAGCAGTACTTC. This gives the protein CASSTPNTEQYF.

The chain is built from TRBV5-4 and TRBJ2-7, with 11 bases that match TRBD1. Trimming took 1 base from V and 7 from J; bases not matched to a gene: 4. This CDR3 is 14 amino acids long. Germline V gene sequence: CDR1 SGHNT, CDR2 YYREEE (reference sequence). CDR3 loop: CASSLRDRGSEQYF. The CDR3 nucleotides are TGTGCCAGCAGCTTGAGGGACAGGGGGTCTGAGCAGTACTTC.

The chain is built from TRBV7-2 and TRBJ2-5, with D tentatively TRBD2 (6 bases). Between the trimmed V and J ends, which lost 0 bases and 10 bases, there was a span of 18 bases. The germline gives CDR1 SGHTA, CDR2 FQGNSA. This CDR3 is 15 amino acids long. This chain's CDR3 is CASSLAATLGEDQYF. CDR3 sequence (DNA): TGTGCCAGCAGCTTAGCGGCGACCCTTGGGGAGGACCAGTACTTC. The full variable domain, rest sourced from reference TRBV7-2 and TRBJ2-5, is GAGVSQSPSNKVTEKGKDVELRCDPISGHTALYWYRQSLGQGLEFLIYFQGNSAPDKSGLPSDRFSAERTGGSVSTLTIQRTQQEDSAVYLCASSLAATLGEDQYFGPGTRLLVL.

Note on this clone: Additional DNA sequences in this sample encode the identical CDR3. The chain links TRBV27 to TRBJ2-7; 13 nucleotides agree with TRBD2. Trimming removed 5 bases from V and 2 bases from J; junction bases left unmatched: 3. Germline CDR1 MNHEY, CDR2 SMNVEV (reference sequence). CDR3 length equals 15 residues. The CDR3 region is CASSLLAGGPYEQYF. CDR3 nucleotide sequence: TGTGCCAGCAGTCTACTAGCGGGAGGGCCCTACGAGCAGTACTTC.

For the CDR3, the DNA is TGTGCCAGCTCGGAACAGGGGGCGAATGAAGCTTTCTTT. Protein sequence: CASSEQGANEAFF. The rearrangement uses TRBV18 and TRBJ1-1, with 9 bases that match TRBD1. Unmatched junction bases numbered 6, after V lost 6 bases and J lost 7 bases. The CDR3 is made up of 13 amino acids. The germline gives CDR1 KGHSH, CDR2 LQKENI.

Note on this clone: Other DNA sequences in the same sample also yield this CDR3. The chain has TRBV9 and TRBJ2-5; D not resolved. CDR1 and CDR2 from the germline V gene are SGDLS and YYNGEE. V shed 0 bases and J shed 1 base, with 7 bases lying between them. This CDR3 has 14 residues. CDR3 coding DNA: TGTGCCAGCAGCGTAGGTCTTACCCAAGAGACCCAGTACTTC. Translating it yields CASSVGLTQETQYF.

The chain is built from TRBV7-8 and TRBJ1-3; D gene unclear. Per germline, CDR1 SGHVS and CDR2 FQNEAQ. The CDR3 contains 17 residues. V was cut by 0 bases and J by 0 bases, with 12 bases left in between. The CDR3: CASSLALGFTSGNTIYF. Written as DNA, the CDR3 is TGTGCCAGCAGCTTAGCCCTCGGGTTTACCTCTGGAAACACCATATATTTT.

CDR3 DNA: TGTGCCAGCAGAAAGGGACAGCTGAACACTGAAGCTTTCTTT. Translated, it gives CASRKGQLNTEAFF. The rearrangement links TRBV2 to TRBJ1-1; 7 bases line up with TRBD1. The germline V gene encodes CDR1 SNHLY and CDR2 FYNNEI. This CDR3 is built from 14 residues. Losses at the gene ends were 6 bases for V and 0 bases for J; bases not matched to a gene: 4.

The chain uses TRBV6-1 and TRBJ2-3; the D is unclear. The V end was cut by 4 bases, the J end by 0 bases, with 8 bases between. The CDR3 is 14 residues long. From germline, CDR1 is MNHNS and CDR2 SASEGT. CDR3 coding DNA: TGTGCCAGCAGTGGGGGTTTTAGCACAGATACGCAGTATTTT. Translating gives CASSGGFSTDTQYF.

The rearrangement links TRBV15 to TRBJ2-3, with 8 positions matching TRBD2. V trimming: 1 base; J trimming: 0 bases; junction bases outside the gene matches: 12. The germline CDR1 and CDR2 sequences are LNHNV and YYDKDF (reference sequence). The CDR3 extends over 19 amino acids. In nucleotides, the CDR3 is TGTGCCACCAGCAGAGGCGAAGCTAGCGGGTTGACTAGCACAGATACGCAGTATTTT. Encoded protein: CATSRGEASGLTSTDTQYF.

This CDR3 is CSVEDFRGEQYF. CDR3 sequence (DNA): TGCAGCGTTGAAGATTTCAGGGGCGAGCAGTACTTC. The chain combines TRBV29-1 with TRBJ2-7, with D perhaps TRBD1 (6 bases). The CDR3 runs to 12 residues. Trimming cost V 0 bases and J 6 bases, with 9 bases left between them. Germline V gene lookup returns CDR1 SQVTM and CDR2 ANQGSEA.

The chain couples TRBV15 to TRBJ2-7; 9 bases line up with TRBD2. The V gene's germline CDR1 is LNHNV and CDR2 YYDKDF (reference sequence). V shed 6 bases, J shed 5 bases, and the junction held 8 bases outside the gene matches. The CDR3 is made up of 14 amino acids. CDR3 sequence reads: CATRSREGLHEQYF. The CDR3 DNA reads TGTGCCACCAGATCGCGGGAGGGCCTCCACGAGCAGTACTTC.

This rearrangement joins TRBV18 to TRBJ2-1; D unresolved. Germline lookup yields CDR1 KGHSH and CDR2 LQKENI. The V end was cut by 3 bases, the J end by 1 base, with 7 bases between. CDR3 length equals 14 residues. The CDR3 is CASSPSQSYNEQFF. The CDR3 DNA is TGTGCCAGCTCACCTTCTCAGTCCTACAATGAGCAGTTCTTC.

For the CDR3, the DNA is TGTGCATCAGCGGGAGGGCCATGGAATGAGCAGTTCTTC. Translation gives CASAGGPWNEQFF. The chain links TRBV7-8 to TRBJ2-1; 10 bases agree with TRBD2. CDR3 size: 13 residues. Germline V gives CDR1 SGHVS, CDR2 FQNEAQ.

The CDR3 nucleotides are TGTGCCAGCTCACCACAGCTCTACGAGCAGTACTTC. Protein: CASSPQLYEQYF. The chain is built from TRBV18 and TRBJ2-7; D unresolved. V lost 1 base, J lost 3 bases, and 4 bases lay in between. The CDR3 is 12 amino acids. Germline assignment: CDR1 KGHSH and CDR2 LQKENI.